The rows below give T cell receptor beta chains drawn from one sample of a study of T cell repertoires in ileal Crohn's disease. Clones were sequenced by immunoSEQ multiplex PCR, and TCRdb holds only the in-frame ones, with some missing. The sample lists about 3,000 clones, approximately 69% occurring once. Sequencing input: ileal tissue. Receptors originate from an adult with Crohn's disease. The CDR3 runs from the conserved cysteine through the conserved F or W. D genes are given only for firm matches. Some rows mark clone size as missing; the rest say once, few, many or name a class of expanded clone.

CDR3 length: 13; clone size: -; D gene: -; J gene: TRBJ2-7; V gene: TRBV19; CDR3 protein: CASRGTLSYEQYF; CDR3 DNA: TGTGCCAGCAGGGGAACCCTGTCCTACGAGCAGTACTTC
CDR3 length: 18; clone size: -; D gene: TRBD2; J gene: TRBJ2-6; V gene: TRBV2; CDR3 protein: CASSGLAGGSWGANVLTF; CDR3 DNA: TGTGCCAGCAGCGGACTAGCGGGGGGGTCGTGGGGGGCCAACGTCCTGACTTTC
CDR3 length: 13; clone size: -; D gene: -; J gene: TRBJ2-1; V gene: TRBV28; CDR3 protein: CASAGPAYNEQFF; CDR3 DNA: TGTGCCTCAGCGGGCCCAGCCTACAATGAGCAGTTCTTC
CDR3 length: 13; clone size: few; D gene: TRBD1; J gene: TRBJ2-3; V gene: TRBV29-1; CDR3 protein: CSVSGTGADTQYF; CDR3 DNA: TGCAGCGTATCCGGGACAGGGGCAGATACGCAGTATTTT
CDR3 length: 14; clone size: -; D gene: -; J gene: TRBJ1-5; V gene: TRBV2; CDR3 protein: CASSNRQSNQPQHF; CDR3 DNA: TGTGCCAGCAGTAACCGACAGAGCAATCAGCCCCAGCATTTT
CDR3 length: 15; clone size: -; D gene: -; J gene: TRBJ1-6; V gene: TRBV5-6; CDR3 protein: CASSLYARGDSPLHF; CDR3 DNA: TGTGCCAGCAGCTTGTACGCCAGGGGCGATTCACCCCTCCACTTT
CDR3 length: 13; clone size: -; D gene: -; J gene: TRBJ1-2; V gene: TRBV5-1; CDR3 protein: CASGEASNYGYTF; CDR3 DNA: TGCGCCAGCGGGGAGGCCTCTAACTATGGCTACACCTTC
CDR3 length: 12; clone size: -; D gene: -; J gene: TRBJ1-4; V gene: TRBV4-3; CDR3 protein: CASSQPNEKLFF; CDR3 DNA: TGCGCCAGCAGCCAACCGAATGAAAAACTGTTTTTT
CDR3 length: 15; clone size: -; D gene: -; J gene: TRBJ1-1; V gene: TRBV7-6; CDR3 protein: CASSHPKGVNTEAFF; CDR3 DNA: TGTGCCAGCAGCCACCCGAAAGGAGTGAACACTGAAGCTTTCTTT
CDR3 length: 14; clone size: -; D gene: TRBD1; J gene: TRBJ1-1; V gene: TRBV25-1; CDR3 protein: CASRVRDRDTEAFF; CDR3 DNA: TGTGCCAGCAGAGTCCGGGACAGGGACACTGAAGCTTTCTTT
CDR3 length: 13; clone size: -; D gene: -; J gene: TRBJ2-1; V gene: TRBV11-2; CDR3 protein: CASTGTGINEQFF; CDR3 DNA: TGTGCCAGCACCGGGACTGGCATCAATGAGCAGTTCTTC
CDR3 length: 15; clone size: -; D gene: -; J gene: TRBJ1-6; V gene: TRBV5-6; CDR3 protein: CASYKGTINNSPLHF; CDR3 DNA: TGTGCCAGTTACAAAGGGACTATAAATAATTCACCCCTCCACTTT
CDR3 length: 13; clone size: -; D gene: -; J gene: TRBJ2-7; V gene: TRBV2; CDR3 protein: CASSAGETYEQYF; CDR3 DNA: TGTGCCAGCAGTGCAGGGGAGACTTACGAGCAGTACTTC
CDR3 length: 14; clone size: -; D gene: -; J gene: TRBJ1-2; V gene: TRBV2; CDR3 protein: CASSAGPPVDGYTF; CDR3 DNA: TGTGCCAGCAGTGCAGGGCCCCCGGTGGATGGCTACACCTTC
CDR3 length: 13; clone size: -; D gene: -; J gene: TRBJ1-2; V gene: TRBV10-3; CDR3 protein: CAISDRGDYGYTF; CDR3 DNA: TGTGCCATCAGTGACCGGGGGGACTATGGCTACACCTTC
CDR3 length: 15; clone size: few; D gene: TRBD1; J gene: TRBJ2-1; V gene: TRBV7-6; CDR3 protein: CASSLAGTGVSEQFF; CDR3 DNA: TGTGCCAGCAGCTTAGCGGGGACAGGGGTATCTGAGCAGTTCTTC
CDR3 length: 13; clone size: -; D gene: -; J gene: TRBJ1-1; V gene: TRBV19; CDR3 protein: CASSMGGRAEAFF; CDR3 DNA: TGTGCCAGTAGTATGGGGGGGCGCGCTGAAGCTTTCTTT
CDR3 length: 16; clone size: -; D gene: TRBD2; J gene: TRBJ2-3; V gene: TRBV7-2; CDR3 protein: CASSFSGGAGADTQYF; CDR3 DNA: TGTGCCAGCAGCTTTAGCGGGGGGGCCGGGGCAGATACGCAGTATTTT
CDR3 length: 16; clone size: -; D gene: TRBD1; J gene: TRBJ2-1; V gene: TRBV9; CDR3 protein: CASSFNRDRRNNEQFF; CDR3 DNA: TGTGCCAGCAGCTTCAATAGGGACAGGAGAAACAATGAGCAGTTCTTC
CDR3 length: 14; clone size: -; D gene: TRBD2; J gene: TRBJ2-3; V gene: TRBV2; CDR3 protein: CAGREGRSTDTQYF; CDR3 DNA: TGTGCCGGCCGGGAGGGGCGTTCCACAGATACGCAGTATTTT
CDR3 length: 16; clone size: -; D gene: TRBD1; J gene: TRBJ2-3; V gene: TRBV4-1; CDR3 protein: CASSQTTGGKLDTQYF; CDR3 DNA: TGCGCCAGCAGCCAAACGACAGGGGGGAAGTTGGATACGCAGTATTTT
CDR3 length: 15; clone size: once; D gene: TRBD2; J gene: TRBJ2-7; V gene: TRBV4-3; CDR3 protein: CASSQGRGTSGQQYF; CDR3 DNA: TGCGCCAGCAGCCAGGGGCGTGGGACTAGCGGGCAGCAGTACTTC
CDR3 length: 15; clone size: -; D gene: TRBD2; J gene: TRBJ2-1; V gene: TRBV5-4; CDR3 protein: CASSSGTSGVNEQFF; CDR3 DNA: TGTGCCAGCAGCTCCGGGACTAGCGGGGTTAATGAGCAGTTCTTC
CDR3 length: 13; clone size: few; D gene: TRBD2; J gene: TRBJ2-7; V gene: TRBV29-1; CDR3 protein: CSVGSGGLDEQYF; CDR3 DNA: TGCAGCGTTGGTAGCGGGGGGCTCGACGAGCAGTACTTC
CDR3 length: 14; clone size: large; D gene: TRBD1; J gene: TRBJ1-2; V gene: TRBV7-9; CDR3 protein: CASSSGQGNYGYTF; CDR3 DNA: TGTGCCAGCAGCTCCGGACAGGGGAACTATGGCTACACCTTC
CDR3 length: 14; clone size: -; D gene: TRBD2; J gene: TRBJ2-7; V gene: TRBV5-6; CDR3 protein: CASSPSGGRGEQYF; CDR3 DNA: TGTGCCAGCAGCCCTAGCGGGGGCCGGGGCGAGCAGTACTTC
CDR3 length: 12; clone size: -; D gene: -; J gene: TRBJ1-1; V gene: TRBV29-1; CDR3 protein: CSVEISAGSAFF; CDR3 DNA: TGCAGCGTTGAAATTTCCGCAGGGTCAGCTTTCTTT
CDR3 length: 15; clone size: -; D gene: -; J gene: TRBJ1-2; V gene: TRBV4-3; CDR3 protein: CASSQYTGTNYGYTF; CDR3 DNA: TGCGCCAGCAGCCAATACACCGGGACAAACTATGGCTACACCTTT
CDR3 length: 12; clone size: -; D gene: -; J gene: TRBJ1-1; V gene: TRBV7-9; CDR3 protein: CASSLGAAEAFF; CDR3 DNA: TGTGCCAGCAGCTTAGGGGCCGCCGAAGCTTTCTTT